A single sample gave rise to the 11 T cell receptor beta chains below, sequenced in a study of blood T cells in healthy people across ages (dated by TCRdb to the mid-2010s). The library relied on 5' RACE. The instrument was an Illumina HiSeq 2500. The second PCR ran for roughly 7 to 11 cycles and used a J-beta primer mix along with a sample-barcoded 5' primer. The public reads were reprocessed in TCRdb via fastp at Q25 and MiXCR, keeping in-frame beta chains. Each CDR3 protein gets just one entry, which takes the most common genes and DNA from the rows behind it. Across this sample there are about 800,000 distinct CDR3 sequences, with more than 35% seen only once. The ten biggest clones cover over 15% of the sample. Sequencing used blood. All receptors derive from a man older than 75 in good health.

The gene calls are TRBV7-2 and TRBJ2-3; no reliable D call. V was pared by 5 bases and J by 3 bases, with 12 bases between. This CDR3 has 14 residues. Germline values: CDR1 SGHTA, CDR2 FQGNSA. CDR3 sequence: CASSPDVFTDTQYF. The CDR3 DNA is TGTGCCAGCAGCCCGGATGTGTTTACAGATACGCAGTATTTT.

This chain joins TRBV29-1 and TRBJ2-7; D not certain. This CDR3 spans 15 amino acids. V was shortened by 6 bases and J by 3 bases, with 21 bases between the two germline ends. Germline V lookup: CDR1 SQVTM, CDR2 ANQGSEA. The DNA of the CDR3 is TGCAGCGTACTCAACAGCCTCGGCCCCAACTACGAGCAGTACTTC. It specifies CSVLNSLGPNYEQYF.

The chain carries TRBV6-2 or TRBV6-3 and TRBJ2-1; 13 bases fit TRBD2. The V gene end was trimmed by 2 bases and the J gene end by 6 bases; junction bases not matched to a gene: 1. CDR3 size: 15 residues. From germline, CDR1 is MNHEY and CDR2 SVGEGT. The CDR3 loop is CASSYGTSGANEQFF. The CDR3 bases are TGTGCCAGCAGTTACGGGACTAGCGGGGCCAATGAGCAGTTCTTC.

The chain recombines TRBV5-1 with TRBJ1-1; 7 nucleotides align to TRBD1. V was clipped by 4 bases and J by 1 base; unmatched bases: 7. CDR3 size: 15 residues. Germline V gene sequence: CDR1 SGHRS, CDR2 YFSETQ. CDR3 sequence (DNA): TGCGCCAGCAGCGCACAGGGGCCTGCGAACACTGAAGCTTTCTTT. Its translation: CASSAQGPANTEAFF.

The chain combines TRBV25-1 with TRBJ2-3; 10 bases fit TRBD2. V lost 4 bases and J lost 8; bases outside the gene matches: 9. Looked up from germline, CDR1 is MGHDK and CDR2 is SYGVNS. This CDR3 contains 15 residues. As DNA, the CDR3 is TGTGCCAGCAGTGCGGATCTAGCGGGAGTAGGTACGCAGTATTTT. This gives the protein CASSADLAGVGTQYF. Together with reference TRBV25-1 and TRBJ2-3, the CDR3 gives the full variable domain: EADIYQTPRYLVIGTGKKITLECSQTMGHDKMYWYQQDPGMELHLIHYSYGVNSTEKGDLSSESTVSRIRTEHFPLTLESARPSHTSQYLCASSADLAGVGTQYFGPGTRLTVL.

This clonotype occurred a few times. The DNA for the CDR3 is TGCAGTGCCAAGGGGGTGAGCGGGAGGGCTTATACGCAGTATTTT. It translates to CSAKGVSGRAYTQYF. The genes are TRBV20-1 and TRBJ2-3, with 10 bases lining up with TRBD2. CDR1 is DFQATT, CDR2 SNEGSKA, per germline (reference sequence). The V and J ends lost 6 bases and 7 bases, in that order; junction bases with no gene match: 13. The CDR3 runs to 15 residues.

This chain uses TRBV12-3 or TRBV12-4 with TRBJ1-1; D not certain. This CDR3 has 12 amino acids. The V end was cut by 2 bases, the J end by 5 bases, with 6 bases between. CDR3 loop: CASSLRQTEAFF. The DNA of the CDR3 is TGTGCCAGCAGTTTACGGCAAACTGAAGCTTTCTTT.

V and J are TRBV12-3 or TRBV12-4 and TRBJ2-1; the D gene is possibly TRBD2 (6 bases). This CDR3 has 16 amino acids. Trimming took 2 bases from V and 3 from J, leaving 14 bases between them. The CDR3: CASSLWRERLYNEQFF. DNA of the CDR3: TGTGCCAGCAGTTTATGGCGGGAAAGGCTCTACAATGAGCAGTTCTTC.

This clonotype was recorded a few times. The rearrangement uses TRBV29-1 and TRBJ2-3, with 9 bases fitting TRBD2. Germline lookup yields CDR1 SQVTM and CDR2 ANQGSEA. This CDR3 is built from 12 residues. V was pared by 7 bases and J by 6 bases, with 5 bases of the junction left unmatched. As DNA, the CDR3 is TGCAGCGGTAGCGGGAGTGGTGATACGCAGTATTTT. It specifies CSGSGSGDTQYF.

In this sample, this clonotype turned up a few times. The V call is TRBV11-3, the J call TRBJ2-3, with 7 bases matching TRBD1. Unmatched junction bases numbered 2, after V lost 5 bases and J lost 0 bases. Germline V gene sequence: CDR1 SGHNT, CDR2 YENEEA. The CDR3 covers 14 residues. CDR3 amino acids: CASSMDRSTDTQYF. In DNA, the CDR3 is TGTGCCAGCAGCATGGACAGGAGCACAGATACGCAGTATTTT.

V gene TRBV7-2 combines with J gene TRBJ2-7; D tentatively fits TRBD1 or TRBD2 (6 bases each). V gave up 1 base and J gave up 3 bases, with 13 bases separating them. The CDR3 is made up of 15 amino acids. Germline lookup yields CDR1 SGHTA and CDR2 FQGNSA. CDR3 region: CASSLEGGHRYEQYF. The DNA of the CDR3 is TGTGCCAGCAGCTTAGAGGGGGGACACCGCTACGAGCAGTACTTC.